This is a list of T cell receptor beta chains from one sample in a study of shared clonotypes between healthy human individuals. Measured with immunoSEQ multiplex PCR; TCRdb has only the in-frame clones, and not every one. The repertoire holds about 700,000 clones, with less than 85% as singletons. What was sequenced was memory CD4+ T cells sorted from blood. All receptors derive from a woman between 25 and 40 years old in good health. CDR3s include the opening cysteine and the closing phenylalanine or tryptophan. A D gene is named only where the DNA matches it firmly. For some rows the clone size is stated as once, few or many, or as a class when expanded; others skip it.

>.|TRBD2|TRBJ2-1|TRBV7-8
CASSKRTSGSTNYNEQFF
TGTGCCAGCAGCAAACGGACTAGCGGGAGTACCAACTACAATGAGCAGTTCTTC
>.|.|TRBJ2-2|TRBV7-2
CASSPWGSMLTGELFF
TGTGCCAGCAGCCCCTGGGGTTCGATGTTGACCGGGGAGCTGTTTTTT
>.|TRBD2|TRBJ2-1|TRBV28
CASSAPAGGNDEQFF
TGTGCCAGCAGCGCCCCCGCGGGAGGGAACGATGAGCAGTTCTTC
>.|.|TRBJ2-2|TRBV5-1
CASAPGSAGTGELFF
TGCGCCAGCGCCCCCGGGTCAGCGGGTACCGGGGAGCTGTTTTTT
>.|TRBD2|TRBJ2-3|TRBV27
CASTKQTSSDTQYF
TGTGCCAGCACCAAACAGACTAGCTCAGATACGCAGTATTTT
>.|.|TRBJ2-3|TRBV29-1
CSGRIGGSDTQYF
TGCAGCGGCAGGATCGGGGGATCAGATACGCAGTATTTT
>once|TRBD1|TRBJ1-2|TRBV18
CASSPGTEPYGYTF
TGTGCCAGCTCACCCGGGACAGAGCCCTATGGCTACACCTTC
>.|.|TRBJ1-1|TRBV19
CASSVGRGGRRNTEAFF
TGTGCCAGTAGTGTCGGACGGGGAGGTAGGCGGAACACTGAAGCTTTCTTT
>.|TRBD1|TRBJ2-7|TRBV6-5
CASNIRQGEGEQYF
TGTGCCAGCAATATAAGACAGGGGGAGGGCGAGCAGTACTTC
>once|.|TRBJ1-2|TRBV21-1
CASSKVCGYTF
TGTGCCAGCAGCAAAGTATGTGGCTACACCTTC
>.|.|TRBJ2-3|TRBV6-1
CASRPAFDTDTQYF
TGTGCCAGCCGACCCGCTTTTGACACAGATACGCAGTATTTT
>few|TRBD1|TRBJ1-5|TRBV19
CASSIGQGVHQPQHF
TGTGCCAGTAGTATAGGACAGGGGGTCCATCAGCCCCAGCATTTT
>few|TRBD1|TRBJ1-2|TRBV6-6
CASVRTGGNYGYTF
TGTGCCAGCGTCCGGACAGGAGGAAACTATGGCTACACCTTC
>.|.|TRBJ2-5|TRBV7-2
CASSLDLDKLKETQYF
TGTGCCAGCAGCTTAGATCTCGACAAACTGAAAGAGACCCAGTACTTC
>many|TRBD2|TRBJ2-2|TRBV2
CASSEAVASGRAGELFF
TGTGCCAGCAGTGAAGCGGTAGCTAGCGGGAGGGCCGGGGAGCTGTTTTTT
>.|TRBD1|TRBJ1-1|TRBV28
CASSRGTTEAFF
TGTGCCAGCAGCAGGGGGACCACTGAAGCTTTCTTT
>many|.|TRBJ1-1|TRBV9
CASSVGPNTEAFF
TGTGCCAGCAGCGTGGGGCCGAACACTGAAGCTTTCTTT
>once|.|TRBJ2-1|TRBV2
CASSVWGEKLQFF
TGTGCCAGCAGTGTTTGGGGGGAAAAGCTCCAGTTCTTC
>.|TRBD1|TRBJ1-1|TRBV27
CASRETGFYTEAFF
TGTGCCAGCAGGGAGACAGGGTTTTACACTGAAGCTTTCTTT
>.|.|TRBJ2-5|TRBV18
CASAQGSIQETQYF
TGTGCCAGCGCCCAAGGGAGTATCCAAGAGACCCAGTACTTC
>.|TRBD1|TRBJ1-4|TRBV28
CASSLGTARGEKLFF
TGTGCCAGCAGTCTCGGGACAGCCCGGGGGGAAAAACTGTTTTTT
>.|.|TRBJ1-5|TRBV6-5
CASSSKRNQPQHF
TGTGCCAGCAGTTCCAAAAGGAATCAGCCCCAGCATTTT
>.|TRBD2|TRBJ2-5|TRBV10-1
CASSELAGSQETQYF
TGCGCCAGCAGTGAATTAGCGGGATCCCAAGAGACCCAGTACTTC
>.|.|TRBJ2-3|TRBV5-1
CASNTAGAPSTDTQYF
TGCGCCAGCAACACGGCCGGAGCCCCTAGCACAGATACGCAGTATTTT
>.|.|TRBJ1-1|TRBV2
CASSELAPEAFF
TGTGCCAGCAGTGAACTAGCACCTGAAGCTTTCTTT
>.|.|TRBJ2-1|TRBV28
CASSLFLYEQFF
TGTGCCAGCAGTTTATTCCTGTATGAGCAGTTCTTC
>.|.|TRBJ1-5|TRBV7-9
CASSLGEGNQPQHF
TGTGCCAGCAGCTTGGGGGAGGGGAATCAGCCCCAGCATTTT
>.|TRBD2|TRBJ2-1|TRBV10-3
CAINGASGRRDEQFF
TGTGCCATCAATGGCGCTAGCGGGAGAAGGGATGAGCAGTTCTTC
>once|TRBD1|TRBJ2-2|TRBV28
CASRAGTAFTGELFF
TGTGCCAGCAGAGCCGGGACAGCCTTCACCGGGGAGCTGTTTTTT
>.|.|TRBJ1-1|TRBV11-2
CASSTLAENTEAFF
TGTGCCAGCAGCACCCTCGCCGAGAACACTGAAGCTTTCTTT
>.|.|TRBJ1-5|TRBV9
CASSASGETQPQHF
TGTGCCAGCAGCGCCAGCGGGGAAACGCAGCCCCAGCATTTT
>.|.|TRBJ2-1|TRBV5-6
CASSWVTGNEQFF
TGTGCCAGCAGCTGGGTGACGGGTAATGAGCAGTTCTTC
>.|TRBD2|TRBJ2-1|TRBV28
CASAGELSYNEQFF
TGTGCCAGCGCGGGAGAACTATCCTACAATGAGCAGTTCTTC
>.|TRBD2|TRBJ2-1|TRBV7-2
CASSLGASGYNEQFF
TGTGCCAGCAGCTTAGGGGCTAGCGGTTACAATGAGCAGTTCTTC
>.|TRBD2|TRBJ2-7|TRBV6-5
CASQRVIAGSYEQYF
TGTGCCAGCCAACGAGTGATAGCGGGATCTTACGAGCAGTACTTC
>many|TRBD2|TRBJ2-3|TRBV28
CASRSGLGTRRTTDTQYF
TGTGCCAGCAGGTCAGGCCTGGGGACTAGGAGGACCACAGATACGCAGTATTTT
>.|.|TRBJ2-5|TRBV7-2
CASSLGASVETQYF
TGTGCCAGCAGCTTAGGGGCTAGCGTGGAGACCCAGTACTTC
>few|.|TRBJ1-4|TRBV27
CASSLFRGDGPRGVGGEKLFF
TGTGCCAGCAGTTTATTTCGTGGCGACGGCCCGAGGGGGGTAGGGGGAGAAAAACTGTTTTTT
>.|.|TRBJ2-7|TRBV30
CAWSAAPYSYEQYF
TGTGCCTGGAGTGCGGCCCCCTATTCCTACGAGCAGTACTTC
>.|TRBD1|TRBJ2-2|TRBV7-2
CASSIGQGYTGELFF
TGTGCCAGCAGCATAGGACAGGGGTACACCGGGGAGCTGTTTTTT
>.|.|TRBJ2-7|TRBV2
CASSQEYEQYF
TGTGCCAGCAGTCAAGAGTACGAGCAGTACTTC
>once|TRBD2|TRBJ2-1|TRBV7-8
CASSLTSREVMGEQFF
TGTGCCAGCAGCTTAACGTCGCGGGAGGTAATGGGGGAGCAGTTCTTC
>.|TRBD1|TRBJ1-1|TRBV30
CATRGRYTEAFF
TGTGCCACCAGGGGGAGGTACACTGAAGCTTTCTTT
>.|.|TRBJ2-7|TRBV25-1
CASSGAGGSSYEQYF
TGTGCCAGCAGTGGAGCGGGTGGGAGCTCCTACGAGCAGTACTTC
>few|.|TRBJ1-5|TRBV14
CASSQQGNQPQHF
TGTGCCAGCAGCCAACAGGGGAATCAGCCCCAGCATTTT
>.|.|TRBJ2-2|TRBV6-5
CASSRTPDTGELFF
TGTGCCAGCAGTCGTACCCCGGACACCGGGGAGCTGTTTTTT
>.|.|TRBJ1-2|TRBV9
CASELPDYGYTF
TGTGCCAGCGAATTACCCGATTATGGCTACACCTTC
>.|.|TRBJ2-2|TRBV25-1
CASSPRRELDTGELFF
TGTGCCAGCAGTCCCCGCCGGGAATTAGACACCGGGGAGCTGTTTTTT
>.|.|TRBJ2-2|TRBV7-6
CASSLVSWELGTGELFF
TGTGCCAGCAGCTTAGTGTCATGGGAACTCGGCACCGGGGAGCTGTTTTTT
>.|TRBD2|TRBJ2-3|TRBV7-8
CASLSFLAGGPADTQYF
TGTGCCAGCCTATCCTTCTTAGCGGGAGGGCCAGCAGATACGCAGTATTTT
>.|.|TRBJ2-7|TRBV7-6
CASSPYQVAYEQYF
TGTGCCAGCAGCCCTTACCAGGTGGCCTACGAGCAGTACTTC
>.|TRBD2|TRBJ2-7|TRBV27
CASSFLAGAGHEQYF
TGTGCCAGCAGTTTCTTAGCGGGAGCGGGCCACGAGCAGTACTTC